Presented here are 10 T cell receptor beta chains from one specimen sequenced in a study of T cell responses to AZD1222 COVID-19 vaccine. Produced via immunoSEQ multiplex PCR; TCRdb's table is partial and in-frame only. The sample consists of roughly 100,000 clones, roughly 90% of them appearing once. This material consisted of peripheral blood, taken 28 days after the second AZD1222 dose. The receptors originated from an adult who received the AZD1222 COVID-19 vaccine.

The chain recombines TRBV6-5 with TRBJ2-7; 7 bases are shared with TRBD1. The V gene's germline CDR1 is MNHEY and CDR2 SVGAGI. V was clipped by 0 bases and J by 3 bases; unmatched bases: 2. There are 14 residues in the CDR3. Here the CDR3 reads CASSYSTGIYEQYF. CDR3 nucleotides: TGTGCCAGCAGTTACTCGACAGGGATCTACGAGCAGTACTTC.

The chain links TRBV7-9 to TRBJ2-3; D is undetermined. V lost 3 bases to trimming and J lost 6 bases, with 7 bases between them. The CDR3 extends over 12 amino acids. Germline CDR1 SEHNR, CDR2 FQNEAQ (reference sequence). The CDR3 DNA reads TGTGCCAGCAGCTTTAGACCGGATACGCAGTATTTT. Translated: CASSFRPDTQYF.

The chain is built from TRBV7-9 and TRBJ2-5; perhaps D is TRBD1 or TRBD2 (5 bases each). Germline V gives CDR1 SEHNR, CDR2 FQNEAQ (reference sequence). The CDR3 consists of 15 residues. V was pared by 2 bases and J by 2 bases, with 12 bases between. CDR3 loop: CASSLTPGRQETQYF. CDR3 in DNA: TGTGCCAGCAGCTTAACGCCGGGACGGCAAGAGACCCAGTACTTC.

This chain links TRBV4-2 with TRBJ2-5, with 8 nucleotides matching TRBD1. CDR3 length: 14 amino acids. Germline V CDR1 and CDR2: LGHNA, YNFKEQ. With 0 bases clipped from V and 5 bases from J, the junction kept 2 bases outside the gene matches. This chain's CDR3 is CASSQETGGETQYF. The CDR3 coding sequence is TGTGCCAGCAGCCAAGAAACAGGGGGGGAGACCCAGTACTTC.

This clone has a single count. The chain is built from TRBV7-9 and TRBJ1-2; 8 bases map to TRBD1. Germline lookup yields CDR1 SEHNR and CDR2 FQNEAQ (reference sequence). The CDR3 has 15 amino acids. V was clipped by 4 bases and J by 6 bases; unmatched bases: 10. CDR3 nucleotide sequence: TGTGCCAGCAGCTCTACGACAGGGGCGAGCGATGGCTACACCTTC. Its protein product is CASSSTTGASDGYTF.

The chain couples TRBV7-9 to TRBJ2-7, with D unresolved. V was shortened by 0 bases and J by 7 bases, with 4 bases between the two germline ends. CDR1 and CDR2 (germline): SEHNR, FQNEAQ (reference sequence). The CDR3 has 11 amino acids. Here the CDR3 DNA reads TGTGCCAGCAGCTTAGCGGAGGAGCAGTACTTC. Translated: CASSLAEEQYF.

The chain recombines TRBV29-1 with TRBJ1-4; TRBD1 might be the D (5 bases). Germline loops: CDR1 SQVTM, CDR2 ANQGSEA. Trimming shortened V by 0 bases and J by 4 bases, and 9 bases separated the two germline ends. This CDR3 spans 14 amino acids. The CDR3 reads CSVEDAGGNEKLFF. DNA of the CDR3: TGCAGCGTTGAAGATGCGGGGGGTAATGAAAAACTGTTTTTT.

This rearrangement joins TRBV29-1 to TRBJ2-3, with a weak D call TRBD1 (6 bases). Germline assignment: CDR1 SQVTM and CDR2 ANQGSEA. The ends were cut back, 7 bases at V and 2 bases at J, with 10 bases in the middle. This CDR3 has 12 residues. DNA of the CDR3: TGCAGCGCCAGACAGGTCACAGATACGCAGTATTTT. Encoded protein: CSARQVTDTQYF.

This chain links TRBV30 with TRBJ1-2; D ambiguous. Germline loops: CDR1 GTSNPN, CDR2 SVGIG (reference sequence). CDR3 length: 13 residues. V was pared by 0 bases and J by 8 bases, with 13 bases between. This CDR3 reads CAWSVRTDGGYTF. CDR3 in DNA: TGTGCCTGGAGTGTACGGACCGATGGGGGCTACACCTTC.

The V gene is TRBV9, the J gene TRBJ2-3, with D possibly being TRBD2 (5 bases). This CDR3 region has 15 residues. The germline gives CDR1 SGDLS, CDR2 YYNGEE. Trimming cost V 3 bases and J 0 bases, with 11 bases left between them. The CDR3 protein is CASSARTGSTDTQYF. DNA of the CDR3: TGTGCCAGCAGCGCCAGGACGGGAAGCACAGATACGCAGTATTTT.